Listed below are T cell receptor beta chains from one sample, sequenced in a study of graft-versus-host responses after intestinal transplantation. Their cognate antigens are unknown. The assay was immunoSEQ multiplex PCR, and TCRdb's table has in-frame clones only and misses some. The sample holds about 97,000 clones, roughly 91% seen once. The material was unstimulated CD4+ T cells sorted from spleen or lymph node cells, obtained before transplant. The receptors shown here come from a human donor who was the organ donor for an intestinal transplant. CDR3s include the opening cysteine and the closing phenylalanine or tryptophan. D genes are given only for firm matches. The size entry is marked missing in some rows and otherwise reads once, few, many or a size class.

D,V,size,J,CDR3,DNA
TRBD2,TRBV4-2,NA,TRBJ2-2,CASSQGGGAEELFF,TGTGCCAGCAGCCAAGGCGGGGGGGCTGAGGAGCTGTTTTTT
TRBD1,TRBV7-3,NA,TRBJ2-6,CASSLRGTGASGANVLTF,TGTGCCAGCAGCTTAAGGGGGACAGGGGCGTCTGGGGCCAACGTCCTGACTTTC
TRBD1,TRBV14,NA,TRBJ1-2,CASSLPGTGVGYTF,TGTGCCAGCAGCCTACCCGGGACAGGGGTCGGCTACACCTTC
TRBD1,TRBV7-9,NA,TRBJ2-4,CASSTGTGVENIQYF,TGTGCCAGCAGCACCGGGACAGGGGTGGAAAACATTCAGTACTTC
TRBD1,TRBV6-5,NA,TRBJ1-4,CASSTTGGDEKLFF,TGTGCCAGCAGCACAACAGGGGGCGATGAAAAACTGTTTTTT
TRBD1,TRBV5-1,NA,TRBJ2-7,CASSLVVTGAYEQYF,TGCGCCAGCAGCTTGGTAGTCACAGGGGCCTACGAGCAGTACTTC
NA,TRBV7-9,NA,TRBJ1-1,CASSLSPVNTEAFF,TGTGCCAGCAGCTTAAGTCCAGTGAACACTGAAGCTTTCTTT
NA,TRBV19,NA,TRBJ1-5,CASNFRRDGNQPQHF,TGTGCCAGTAATTTCCGACGGGATGGCAATCAGCCCCAGCATTTT
NA,TRBV19,NA,TRBJ2-3,CASSPTGTDTQYF,TGTGCCAGTAGTCCCACAGGGACAGATACGCAGTATTTT
NA,TRBV7-3,NA,TRBJ1-1,CASSLSGAGTEAFF,TGTGCCAGCAGCTTAAGCGGGGCTGGCACTGAAGCTTTCTTT
NA,TRBV11-2,NA,TRBJ1-1,CASSDSARGEAFF,TGTGCCAGCAGCGACAGTGCAAGAGGTGAAGCTTTCTTT
NA,TRBV11-2,NA,TRBJ2-7,CASSFPPAYEQYF,TGTGCCAGCAGCTTTCCCCCCGCCTACGAGCAGTACTTC
NA,TRBV9,NA,TRBJ1-2,CASSVGVTNYGYTF,TGTGCCAGCAGCGTAGGTGTGACAAACTATGGCTACACCTTC
NA,TRBV18,NA,TRBJ1-2,CASSRVSGPGGYTF,TGTGCCAGCTCACGGGTTTCAGGGCCTGGAGGCTACACCTTC
NA,TRBV7-6,NA,TRBJ2-6,CASSLSGSGANVLTF,TGTGCCAGCAGCTTATCCGGCTCTGGGGCCAACGTCCTGACTTTC
TRBD1,TRBV28,NA,TRBJ1-1,CASTFRGQVNTEAFF,TGTGCCAGCACTTTTCGCGGACAGGTGAACACTGAAGCTTTCTTT
NA,TRBV6-1,NA,TRBJ1-1,CASDRNTEAFF,TGTGCCAGCGACAGGAACACTGAAGCTTTCTTT
NA,TRBV9,NA,TRBJ2-7,CASSPLAYSLYEQYF,TGTGCCAGCAGCCCTCTTGCCTATTCGCTTTACGAGCAGTACTTC
TRBD1,TRBV9,NA,TRBJ2-3,CASSGGLRTGADTQYF,TGTGCCAGCAGCGGAGGATTGAGGACAGGCGCAGATACGCAGTATTTT
NA,TRBV11-2,few,TRBJ1-4,CASSLTGVGEKLFF,TGTGCCAGCAGCTTAACCGGGGTCGGTGAAAAACTGTTTTTT
NA,TRBV7-3,NA,TRBJ1-2,CASSLTGGLGYTF,TGTGCCAGCAGCCTAACAGGAGGCCTCGGCTACACCTTC
TRBD1,TRBV2,NA,TRBJ2-7,CASSFSGQGHEQYF,TGTGCCAGCAGTTTTAGCGGACAGGGCCACGAGCAGTACTTC
NA,TRBV10-3,NA,TRBJ2-1,CAISQEDSFKDEQFF,TGTGCCATCAGCCAAGAGGACAGCTTTAAGGATGAGCAGTTCTTC
TRBD1,TRBV7-2,NA,TRBJ1-2,CASSVGTGDRYGYTF,TGTGCCAGCAGCGTCGGGACAGGGGATCGGTATGGCTACACCTTC
NA,TRBV19,few,TRBJ1-1,CASSRTVNTEAFF,TGTGCCAGTAGTCGGACAGTGAACACTGAAGCTTTCTTT
TRBD1,TRBV30,NA,TRBJ2-7,CAWSGTRTGWEQYF,TGTGCCTGGAGCGGGACCCGGACAGGGTGGGAGCAGTACTTC
NA,TRBV5-1,NA,TRBJ2-5,CASSQPTGRHETQYF,TGCGCCAGCAGCCAACCGACAGGGAGGCACGAGACCCAGTACTTC
NA,TRBV5-1,NA,TRBJ1-2,CASSLEARNYSYTF,TGCGCCAGCAGCTTGGAGGCCAGAAACTATAGCTACACCTTC
TRBD1,TRBV28,NA,TRBJ1-5,CASSFMGTVYSNQPQHF,TGTGCCAGCAGCTTCATGGGGACAGTATATAGCAATCAGCCCCAGCATTTT
NA,TRBV7-3,NA,TRBJ2-3,CASSLMTTSLTDTQYF,TGTGCCAGCAGCTTAATGACTACCTCACTCACAGATACGCAGTATTTT
TRBD1,TRBV4-2,NA,TRBJ1-1,CASSQDSDWGQYTEAFF,TGTGCCAGCAGCCAAGATTCCGACTGGGGACAGTACACTGAAGCTTTCTTT
TRBD2,TRBV27,NA,TRBJ2-7,CASSLQRGGPHEQYF,TGTGCCAGCAGTTTACAGCGGGGGGGTCCCCACGAGCAGTACTTC
NA,TRBV28,once,TRBJ1-6,CASSLTQGLYLSPLHF,TGTGCCAGCAGTCTCACACAGGGATTGTATCTTTCACCCCTCCACTTT
TRBD2,TRBV10-3,once,TRBJ2-3,CAISGPGLAGGTDTQYF,TGTGCCATCAGTGGGCCGGGACTAGCGGGGGGAACAGATACGCAGTATTTT
TRBD2,TRBV2,NA,TRBJ2-5,CASSAQTSGGTETQYF,TGTGCCAGCAGCGCGCAGACTAGCGGGGGAACAGAGACCCAGTACTTC
NA,TRBV11-2,once,TRBJ2-3,CASSLLLAITDTQYF,TGTGCCAGCAGCTTGCTACTAGCTATCACAGATACGCAGTATTTT
TRBD1,TRBV5-1,once,TRBJ2-7,CASSSENHRGGLRYEQYF,TGCGCCAGCAGCTCTGAAAATCACAGGGGTGGCTTACGCTACGAGCAGTACTTC
NA,TRBV6-1,NA,TRBJ1-2,CASSPLLNYGYTF,TGTGCCAGCAGCCCACTTTTAAACTATGGCTACACCTTC
TRBD1,TRBV27,NA,TRBJ2-7,CASSLLDRGRRYEQYF,TGTGCCAGCAGTTTACTGGACAGGGGGCGGAGGTACGAGCAGTACTTC
TRBD2,TRBV5-1,NA,TRBJ2-3,CASSWGGTRRGTQYF,TGCGCCAGCAGCTGGGGGGGAACTAGGAGAGGCACGCAGTATTTT
NA,TRBV30,NA,TRBJ1-3,CAWSQQGMVPGNTIYF,TGTGCCTGGAGTCAACAGGGAATGGTCCCTGGAAACACCATATATTTT
NA,TRBV7-2,once,TRBJ1-6,CASSLQGNSPLHF,TGTGCCAGCAGCTTACAGGGGAATTCACCCCTCCACTTT
NA,TRBV6-5,NA,TRBJ1-4,CASTNRAGVEKLFF,TGTGCCAGCACTAACCGGGCCGGGGTTGAAAAACTGTTTTTT
NA,TRBV7-2,NA,TRBJ1-5,CASSSRQLNQPQHF,TGTGCCAGCAGCTCCCGACAGCTAAATCAGCCCCAGCATTTT
TRBD2,TRBV19,NA,TRBJ2-3,CASSRSLAGGSTDTQYF,TGTGCCAGTAGTAGGTCCCTAGCGGGGGGGAGCACAGATACGCAGTATTTT
TRBD1,TRBV10-3,NA,TRBJ2-7,CAIRSGTGSSYEQYF,TGTGCCATCAGGTCCGGGACAGGGTCTAGCTACGAGCAGTACTTC
NA,TRBV2,NA,TRBJ2-1,CASEVGAYRDEQFF,TGTGCCAGCGAGGTGGGGGCCTACAGGGATGAGCAGTTCTTC
NA,TRBV4-1,few,TRBJ1-2,CASSQGILGVWQYDYGYTF,TGCGCCAGCAGCCAAGGGATTCTAGGGGTATGGCAGTACGACTATGGCTACACCTTC
NA,TRBV6-5,once,TRBJ1-2,CASSKQINYGYTF,TGTGCCAGCAGTAAACAGATTAACTATGGCTACACCTTC
NA,TRBV5-1,NA,TRBJ2-7,CASSSGRWHEQYF,TGCGCCAGCAGCAGCGGGCGTTGGCACGAGCAGTACTTC
NA,TRBV4-1,NA,TRBJ2-7,CASSQVAAEQYF,TGCGCCAGCAGCCAAGTCGCGGCAGAGCAGTACTTC
NA,TRBV5-6,once,TRBJ1-2,CASSLDSYGYTF,TGTGCCAGCAGCTTAGACTCGTATGGCTACACCTTC
TRBD1,TRBV4-2,NA,TRBJ1-6,CASSQDRDRDSPLHF,TGTGCCAGCAGCCAAGATCGGGACAGGGATTCACCCCTCCACTTT
NA,TRBV4-2,NA,TRBJ2-1,CASSQAGEVYNEQFF,TGTGCCAGCAGCCAAGCGGGGGAAGTCTACAATGAGCAGTTCTTC
NA,TRBV27,NA,TRBJ1-6,CASSRVSSYNSPLHF,TGTGCCAGCAGTCGGGTCAGCTCCTATAATTCACCCCTCCACTTT